The rows below give T cell receptor beta chains drawn from one sample of a study of blood T cell repertoires in COVID-19. TCRdb keeps only in-frame clones here, not all; method: immunoSEQ multiplex PCR. The table includes about 59,000 clones, 80% detected once. The specimen was peripheral blood. These receptors originate from a man aged 55 to 70 with acute or convalescent COVID-19. CDR3s include the opening cysteine and the closing phenylalanine or tryptophan. The D gene is left open where the match is weak. Not all rows give a size; the values are once, few, many and, for expanded clones, a class.

V	J	size	D	CDR3	DNA
TRBV6-5	TRBJ1-1	-	TRBD1	CASSYRDREGYTEAFF	TGTGCCAGCAGTTACCGGGACAGGGAAGGCTACACTGAAGCTTTCTTT
TRBV11-3	TRBJ1-1	-	-	CASSLEPGSEAFF	TGTGCCAGCAGCTTAGAGCCGGGGTCTGAAGCTTTCTTT
TRBV11-2	TRBJ2-1	-	TRBD2	CASSSRLAGGYNEQFF	TGTGCCAGCAGCTCCCGACTAGCGGGGGGGTACAATGAGCAGTTCTTC
TRBV18	TRBJ2-1	-	TRBD2	CASSPGLAGGNNEQFF	TGTGCCAGCTCCCCGGGACTAGCGGGGGGGAACAATGAGCAGTTCTTC
TRBV29-1	TRBJ2-5	once	TRBD1	CSAYRGGGETQYF	TGCAGCGCCTACAGGGGTGGTGGAGAGACCCAGTACTTC
TRBV7-8	TRBJ2-3	-	TRBD2	CASSYLAGSTDTQYF	TGTGCCAGCAGCTACCTAGCGGGGAGCACAGATACGCAGTATTTT
TRBV19	TRBJ1-1	-	TRBD1	CASSIDRDRGSGGAFF	TGTGCCAGTAGTATAGACCGGGACAGGGGGTCCGGAGGAGCTTTCTTT
TRBV9	TRBJ1-1	-	-	CASSVVSGQAFF	TGTGCCAGCAGCGTAGTATCAGGGCAAGCTTTCTTT
TRBV10-1	TRBJ1-5	-	-	CASSLWFRGLSNQPQHF	TGCGCCAGCAGCCTTTGGTTCCGAGGTTTAAGCAATCAGCCCCAGCATTTT
TRBV12-3/TRBV12-4	TRBJ2-3	-	-	CASSLTDTQYF	TGTGCCAGCAGTCTTACAGATACGCAGTATTTT
TRBV19	TRBJ2-1	few	-	CASSRNRDSAGNEQFF	TGTGCCAGTAGTCGAAACCGGGACAGTGCGGGAAATGAGCAGTTCTTC
TRBV9	TRBJ2-5	-	-	CASSTGFMETQYF	TGTGCCAGCAGTACAGGGTTTATGGAGACCCAGTACTTC
TRBV11-2	TRBJ1-3	-	-	CASRPRWESAGNTIYF	TGTGCCAGCAGACCAAGGTGGGAGTCCGCTGGAAACACCATATATTTT
TRBV2	TRBJ2-7	-	TRBD2	CASSPGREGEQYF	TGTGCCAGCAGTCCGGGCCGGGAGGGCGAGCAGTACTTC
TRBV28	TRBJ2-5	-	-	CASSSGGVETQYF	TGTGCCAGCAGCTCTGGAGGGGTGGAGACCCAGTACTTC
TRBV6-5	TRBJ1-1	-	TRBD1	CASSPGTGWSSEAFF	TGTGCCAGCAGTCCGGGGACAGGGTGGTCGTCTGAAGCTTTCTTT
TRBV7-9	TRBJ1-1	-	-	CASSFQRGFNTEAFF	TGTGCCAGCAGCTTCCAGAGAGGGTTTAACACTGAAGCTTTCTTT
TRBV15	TRBJ1-1	-	-	CATSKRQTNTEAFF	TGTGCCACCAGCAAAAGACAGACGAACACTGAAGCTTTCTTT
TRBV7-8	TRBJ1-3	-	TRBD1	CASSLVGTVAGNTIYF	TGTGCCAGCAGCTTAGTTGGGACAGTGGCTGGAAACACCATATATTTT
TRBV5-6	TRBJ2-1	-	-	CASSFQGQGSNEQFF	TGTGCCAGCAGCTTTCAGGGACAAGGCTCCAATGAGCAGTTCTTC
TRBV6-5	TRBJ1-1	-	TRBD1	CASFRPGGSTEAFF	TGTGCCAGCTTCCGGCCAGGGGGCTCAACTGAAGCTTTCTTT
TRBV5-6	TRBJ2-7	-	TRBD1	CASSLPGQQISGQYF	TGTGCCAGCAGCCTACCGGGACAGCAAATATCTGGGCAGTACTTC
TRBV19	TRBJ1-5	once	TRBD1	CASSISRGSNQPQHF	TGTGCCAGTAGTATCAGCAGGGGGAGCAATCAGCCCCAGCATTTT
TRBV5-4	TRBJ1-2	-	TRBD1	CASSPYRGLSYGYTF	TGTGCCAGCAGCCCCTACAGGGGGCTGAGCTATGGCTACACCTTC
TRBV3-1/TRBV3-2	TRBJ2-1	few	TRBD1	CASRDRQGNEQFF	TGTGCCAGCAGAGACAGACAGGGCAATGAGCAGTTCTTC
TRBV5-1	TRBJ1-2	-	TRBD1	CASNRGTGAKGYGYTF	TGCGCCAGCAACCGAGGGACAGGGGCGAAGGGATACGGCTACACCTTC
TRBV27	TRBJ1-2	-	-	CASSSGWGGGYTF	TGTGCCAGCAGTTCAGGATGGGGAGGTGGCTACACCTTC
TRBV4-1	TRBJ1-3	once	-	CASSRQVSGNTIYF	TGCGCCAGCAGTCGACAGGTCTCTGGAAACACCATATATTTT
TRBV6-2/TRBV6-3	TRBJ1-1	once	TRBD1	CASSKGQGRNTEAFF	TGTGCCAGCAGTAAGGGACAGGGGCGGAACACTGAAGCTTTCTTT
TRBV28	TRBJ1-2	once	TRBD1	CASSRDRGSLGAGYTF	TGTGCCAGCAGTCGGGACAGGGGGAGTTTAGGAGCTGGCTACACCTTC
TRBV2	TRBJ1-2	-	TRBD1	CASRRGQGGKAGGYTF	TGTGCCAGCAGGAGAGGACAGGGCGGGAAGGCCGGGGGCTACACCTTC
TRBV23-1	TRBJ1-4	few	-	CASSPNETESNEKLFF	TGCGCCAGCAGTCCAAACGAGACAGAAAGTAATGAAAAACTGTTTTTT
TRBV6-1	TRBJ2-7	few	TRBD2	CASSEQSPSGVYEQYF	TGTGCCAGCAGTGAGCAGTCCCCTAGCGGGGTCTACGAGCAGTACTTC
TRBV24-1	TRBJ2-1	-	TRBD1	CATSGSGGSNEQFF	TGTGCCACCAGTGGGTCAGGGGGATCCAATGAGCAGTTCTTC
TRBV7-8	TRBJ1-4	-	-	CASSLAPGVPHATNEKLFF	TGTGCCAGCAGCTTAGCCCCAGGGGTACCCCACGCAACTAATGAAAAACTGTTTTTT
TRBV4-2	TRBJ2-2	once	TRBD2	CAPSQGGAGGPDTGELFF	TGTGCCCCCAGCCAAGGGGGAGCGGGGGGGCCTGACACCGGGGAGCTGTTTTTT
TRBV5-1	TRBJ1-1	few	-	CASRLGGSGGNTEAFF	TGCGCCAGCAGGCTTGGGGGGAGTGGTGGGAACACTGAAGCTTTCTTT
TRBV4-1	TRBJ2-7	-	TRBD2	CASRLNEVLAASEQYF	TGCGCCAGCAGGCTCAACGAGGTACTAGCGGCCTCCGAGCAGTACTTC
TRBV4-1	TRBJ2-1	-	TRBD1	CASSQMGQQSNEQFF	TGCGCCAGCAGCCAAATGGGACAGCAGTCCAATGAGCAGTTCTTC
TRBV9	TRBJ1-4	-	TRBD1	CASSSDRGRNEKLFF	TGTGCCAGCAGCTCCGACAGGGGGCGGAATGAAAAACTGTTTTTT
TRBV4-1	TRBJ1-2	few	TRBD1	CASSQERRQGRNGYTF	TGCGCCAGCAGCCAAGAAAGGCGACAGGGACGTAATGGCTACACCTTC
TRBV6-6	TRBJ1-3	-	TRBD1	CASSPGQGARGNTIYF	TGTGCCAGCAGCCCGGGACAGGGGGCGCGTGGAAACACCATATATTTT
TRBV7-9	TRBJ2-7	-	TRBD1	CASSATGYEQYF	TGTGCCAGCAGCGCGACAGGGTACGAGCAGTACTTC
TRBV5-1	TRBJ2-7	-	-	CASRGQSSSYEQYF	TGCGCCAGCAGAGGACAGTCTAGCTCCTACGAGCAGTACTTC
TRBV13	TRBJ2-5	-	TRBD2	CASSSGLAGVLETQYF	TGTGCCAGCAGCTCGGGACTAGCGGGGGTTTTGGAGACCCAGTACTTC